This entry lists 24 T cell receptor beta chains sequenced from one sample in a study of T cells in Graves' hyperthyroidism and ophthalmopathy. The investigators amplified TCR beta CDR3 regions from RNA transcripts. An initial round of RT-PCR targeting the TCR CDR3 relied on the HTBI primer set. TCRdb reanalysed the multiplex PCR reads using MiXCR and keeps one entry per CDR3 protein. The sample has some 770,000 distinct CDR3 sequences, 16% seen once. Source material: blood. Every receptor here comes from a man younger than 35 with Graves' hyperthyroidism.

This clonotype appeared many times. The V and J genes are TRBV12-3 or TRBV12-4 and TRBJ2-7; 8 bases map to TRBD1. The CDR3 totals 15 residues. Losses at the gene ends were 3 bases for V and 5 bases for J; bases not matched to a gene: 9. CDR3 sequence: CASSFPGTGVDEQYF. The DNA of the CDR3 is TGTGCCAGCAGTTTCCCCGGGACAGGAGTCGACGAGCAGTACTTC.

Ten or more counts support this clonotype. The chain carries TRBV18 and TRBJ2-1, with TRBD2 matching over 15 bases. CDR1 and CDR2 (germline): KGHSH, LQKENI. V dropped 3 bases and J dropped 5; count of bases not matched to a gene: 11. The CDR3 is 19 amino acids. The CDR3: CASSPGTSGRRQLNNEQFF. As DNA, the CDR3 is TGTGCCAGCTCACCCGGGACTAGCGGGAGGAGACAGTTAAACAATGAGCAGTTCTTC.

This clonotype occurred many times. The rearrangement uses TRBV3-1 and TRBJ1-1, with unresolved D. There are 12 residues in the CDR3. Trimming pared 1 base from V and 11 bases from J, leaving 11 bases between. Looked up from germline, CDR1 is LGHDT and CDR2 is YNNKEL (reference sequence). The CDR3 DNA follows: TGTGCCAGCAGCCAAGGACGGCTGAAGGCTTTCTTT. Protein: CASSQGRLKAFF.

The rearrangement links TRBV10-3 to TRBJ1-5; D uncertain. This CDR3 spans 13 amino acids. Germline CDR1 reads ENHRY; CDR2 reads SYGVKD. V lost 7 bases to trimming and J lost 0 bases, with 7 bases between them. CDR3 coding DNA: TGTGCCATCACGGAAAATAGCAATCAGCCCCAGCATTTT. This translates into CAITENSNQPQHF.

This clonotype has just a few counts. The chain couples TRBV20-1 to TRBJ1-6; D unresolved. Per germline, CDR1 DFQATT and CDR2 SNEGSKA (reference sequence). V gave up 0 bases and J gave up 9 bases, with 18 bases separating them. CDR3 length: 16 amino acids. CDR3 in DNA: TGCAGTGCTAGAGATGCGCTCAGAAGGGATGGTTCACCCCTCCACTTT. It encodes CSARDALRRDGSPLHF.

This clonotype came up many times. The chain couples TRBV28 to TRBJ2-7, with TRBD2 identical over 9 bases. The CDR3 is 15 amino acids. The J segment lost 4 bases and the V segment lost 6 bases, leaving 10 bases of the junction unmatched. The germline V gene encodes CDR1 MDHEN and CDR2 SYDVKM. The CDR3 is CASSLTSGRLYEQYF. Here the CDR3 DNA reads TGTGCCAGCAGCCTGACTAGCGGAAGACTATACGAGCAGTACTTC.

This clonotype has ten or more counts. This chain joins TRBV30 and TRBJ1-6; 7 bases fit TRBD1. After removal of 5 bases from V and 9 bases from J, the junction contained 7 bases not matched to a gene. The CDR3 length is 13 residues. The germline CDR1 and CDR2 sequences are GTSNPN and SVGIG (reference sequence). In DNA form, the CDR3 reads TGTGCCTGGGAAGGGGGCGCGCGTTCACCCCTCCACTTT. The encoded protein is CAWEGGARSPLHF.

This clonotype was found a few times. J is TRBJ2-1 and V is TRBV2; 10 positions agree with TRBD2. V dropped 9 bases and J dropped 4; count of bases not matched to a gene: 3. The CDR3 covers 13 residues. Germline lookup yields CDR1 SNHLY and CDR2 FYNNEI. CDR3 sequence reads: CASLAGVYNEQFF. The CDR3 nucleotides read TGTGCCAGTCTAGCGGGAGTTTACAATGAGCAGTTCTTC.

This clonotype showed up many times. The genes are TRBV12-3 or TRBV12-4 and TRBJ2-5, with D possibly being TRBD2 (5 bases). Trimming took off 5 bases at V and 5 bases at J, with 21 bases between the two ends. This CDR3 is built from 16 residues. In nucleotides, the CDR3 is TGTGCCAGCAGTCCTCAGAGGCTAGCTATGGGGGAGACCCAGTACTTC. This codes for CASSPQRLAMGETQYF.

The J gene is TRBJ1-1, the V gene TRBV4-1, with D possibly being TRBD1 (5 bases). Germline CDR1 and CDR2: MGHRA and YSYEKL. The CDR3 spans 15 residues. V lost 0 bases and J lost 3, with 11 bases in between. CDR3 nucleotide sequence: TGCGCCAGCAGCCAAGAGGTCAGGGACTACACTGAAGCTTTCTTT. Translation: CASSQEVRDYTEAFF.

This clonotype has only a few counts. The chain combines TRBV29-1 with TRBJ2-1, with 10 bases aligning to TRBD2. This CDR3 is 15 amino acids long. The germline V gene encodes CDR1 SQVTM and CDR2 ANQGSEA. Trimming took 5 bases from V and 0 from J; bases not matched to a gene: 4. This CDR3 is CSVRTSGSSYNEQFF. Here the CDR3 DNA reads TGCAGCGTTAGGACTAGCGGTAGCTCCTACAATGAGCAGTTCTTC.

This clonotype was counted only a few times. V is TRBV11-2 and J is TRBJ2-4, with TRBD1 identical over 8 bases. Germline V CDR1 and CDR2: SGHAT, FQNNGV. The CDR3 has 14 residues. Trimming cost V 3 bases and J 7 bases; bases outside gene matches: 5. CDR3 DNA sequence: TGTGCCAGCAGCTTCGTCACAGGGGGGAACATTCAGTACTTC. Translated: CASSFVTGGNIQYF.

This clonotype was observed many times. This chain joins TRBV28 and TRBJ2-7, with D perhaps being TRBD1 or TRBD2 (5 bases each). The germline V gene encodes CDR1 MDHEN and CDR2 SYDVKM. V was clipped by 8 bases and J by 4 bases, with 9 bases between them. The CDR3 contains 11 residues. The CDR3 here is CASEGLYEQYF. The CDR3, as DNA: TGTGCCAGCGAGGGGCTATACGAGCAGTACTTC.

V is TRBV11-2 and J is TRBJ1-3; the D gene is possibly TRBD1 (5 bases). Trimming left V 6 bases short and J 0 bases short, with 24 bases between. Germline values: CDR1 SGHAT, CDR2 FQNNGV. The CDR3 runs to 19 residues. CDR3 sequence reads: CASSGGVPVLLLSGNTIYF. For the CDR3, the DNA is TGTGCCAGCAGTGGAGGGGTGCCAGTGCTTTTACTCTCTGGAAACACCATATATTTT.

The chain is built from TRBV29-1 and TRBJ1-1, with D unresolved. Germline lookup yields CDR1 SQVTM and CDR2 ANQGSEA. With 7 bases removed from V and 5 bases from J, the gap between germline ends came to 17 bases. The CDR3 covers 13 residues. DNA for the CDR3: TGCAGCGCCACCCCGGGAGATGAGACTGAAGCTTTCTTT. The encoded protein is CSATPGDETEAFF.

This clonotype was picked up many times. The chain combines TRBV12-3 or TRBV12-4 with TRBJ2-7; either TRBD1 or TRBD2 may fit D (5 bases each). Trimming cost V 5 bases and J 7 bases, with 12 bases left between them. CDR3 length: 12 residues. CDR3 loop: CASSRDVREQYF. CDR3 DNA: TGTGCCAGCAGTCGGGACGTCAGGGAGCAGTACTTC.

The V and J genes are TRBV4-1 and TRBJ1-5; D call uncertain. This CDR3 is built from 13 residues. V dropped 1 base and J dropped 6 bases, with 7 bases sitting between them. Germline CDR1 is MGHRA and CDR2 is YSYEKL. CDR3 residues: CASSQVSGQPQHF. CDR3 sequence (DNA): TGCGCCAGCAGCCAAGTATCAGGTCAGCCCCAGCATTTT.

The J gene is TRBJ1-1, the V gene TRBV20-1; no clear D gene. From germline, CDR1 is DFQATT and CDR2 SNEGSKA (reference sequence). CDR3 size: 13 residues. V dropped 0 bases and J dropped 4 bases, with 9 bases sitting between them. The CDR3 spells CSARDKWATEAFF. The CDR3 nucleotides are TGCAGTGCTAGAGATAAATGGGCCACTGAAGCTTTCTTT.

This rearrangement joins TRBV6-1 to TRBJ2-7; unclear D gene. Looked up from germline, CDR1 is MNHNS and CDR2 is SASEGT. This CDR3 contains 12 residues. The germline V and J ends were trimmed by 6 bases and 6 bases, with 12 bases remaining between them. CDR3 region: CASSPDVLEQYF. The CDR3, as DNA: TGTGCCAGCAGCCCTGACGTTCTCGAGCAGTACTTC.

The chain couples TRBV5-1 to TRBJ1-2; 8 bases agree with TRBD1. The germline V gene has CDR1 SGHRS and CDR2 YFSETQ. V was pared by 3 bases and J by 2 bases, with 3 bases of the junction left unmatched. This CDR3 is 14 amino acids long. CDR3 sequence: CASSSGQDNYGYTF. CDR3 DNA: TGCGCCAGCAGCTCGGGACAGGACAACTATGGCTACACCTTC.

The genes are TRBV4-2 and TRBJ2-7; D unresolved. V lost 3 bases, J lost 3 bases, and 15 bases lay in between. The CDR3 length is 15 residues. Per the germline V gene, CDR1 is LGHNA and CDR2 is YNFKEQ. CDR3 bases: TGTGCCAGCAGCCAGGAATTTGTCCCCGGCTACGAGCAGTACTTC. Protein product: CASSQEFVPGYEQYF.

The V gene is TRBV24-1, the J gene TRBJ2-5; TRBD2 agrees at 8 bases. Per germline, CDR1 KGHDR and CDR2 SFDVKD. The CDR3 sequence is 16 residues long. V gave up 1 base and J gave up 2 bases; unmatched junction bases: 5. As DNA, the CDR3 is TGTGCCACCAGTGATTTCCCGGCGGGAGGACAAGAGACCCAGTACTTC. Protein sequence: CATSDFPAGGQETQYF.

This clonotype was recorded many times. The CDR3 reads CASSPAPNTEAFF. CDR3 bases: TGTGCCAGCAGCCCCGCGCCGAACACTGAAGCTTTCTTT. This chain joins TRBV7-9 and TRBJ1-1; the D is unclear. With 5 bases removed from V and 1 base from J, the gap between germline ends came to 8 bases. The CDR3 totals 13 residues. Germline CDR1 is SEHNR and CDR2 is FQNEAQ (reference sequence).

This clonotype was picked up many times. The chain is built from TRBV28 and TRBJ2-7; 7 bases are shared with TRBD1. The J segment lost 0 bases and the V segment lost 2 bases, leaving 7 bases of the junction unmatched. CDR1 MDHEN and CDR2 SYDVKM come from the germline V gene. This CDR3 is built from 16 residues. CDR3 in DNA: TGTGCCAGCAGTTTAAGGATAGACAGGGACTCCTACGAGCAGTACTTC. Protein: CASSLRIDRDSYEQYF.